This T cell receptor (beta chain) is from a study of T cell changes during pregnancy in multiple sclerosis. This CDR3 region has 15 residues. Germline lookup yields CDR1 LGHNA and CDR2 YSLEER. Losses at the gene ends were 4 bases for V and 2 bases for J; bases not matched to a gene: 6. Clones were read by immunoSEQ multiplex PCR, and TCRdb kept only the in-frame ones, dropping some. The sample shows 79,000 or so clones, roughly 90% of them seen only once. This clonotype was obtained from a female donor in good health, enrolled as a control in a pregnancy study. The sample was peripheral blood, taken in the first trimester of pregnancy. The chain has TRBV4-3 and TRBJ1-2; 8 bases line up with TRBD1. The CDR3 DNA reads TGCGCCAGCAGCCCAATCCGGACAGGGAACTATGGCTACACCTTC. This codes for CASSPIRTGNYGYTF.